Listed below are T cell receptor beta chains from one sample, sequenced in a study of identical twins. TCRdb called the 5' RACE reads again in MiXCR, with one record for every CDR3 protein. The table has 350,000 or so distinct CDR3 sequences, 9% seen once. Sequencing was done on a sample of naive T cells sorted from blood. These receptors were taken from a woman aged 45-65 years in good health. Each CDR3 is given without its conserved first and last residue. Each record gives: J gene, V gene, CDR3 protein.

TRBJ1-4,TRBV7-9,ASVKRGQTNEKLF
TRBJ2-5,TRBV11-2,ASSLVAGNQETQY
TRBJ2-2,TRBV4-1,ASSQERLAANTGELF
TRBJ2-1,TRBV7-3,ASSSRTERDNEQF
TRBJ2-1,TRBV11-2,ASSLRPGDEQF
TRBJ2-3,TRBV20-1,SARISSGPYPDTQY
TRBJ2-1,TRBV12-3/TRBV12-4,ASSPRGNSYNEQF
TRBJ2-3,TRBV6-4,ASSDELAGGPTDTQY
TRBJ2-5,TRBV11-2,ASSFSTLRGGETQY
TRBJ2-5,TRBV2,ASIVDRGGGETQY
TRBJ2-1,TRBV10-3,AMRRLAGDNEQF
TRBJ2-2,TRBV6-2/TRBV6-3,ASSFTTGELF
TRBJ2-1,TRBV12-3/TRBV12-4,ASYRDNEQF
TRBJ1-2,TRBV2,ASQPDRGNYGYT
TRBJ2-3,TRBV7-8,ASSHSSGSSDTQY
TRBJ2-2,TRBV20-1,SARDHASGIVGGELF
TRBJ2-1,TRBV6-5,ASSYSWTENEQF
TRBJ2-1,TRBV12-3/TRBV12-4,ATGTSGNYNEQF
TRBJ1-3,TRBV5-1,ASSLTRGAGNTIY
TRBJ2-3,TRBV4-2,ASSQEVRREGLNTQY
TRBJ2-3,TRBV12-3/TRBV12-4,ASSLGSSGTDTQY
TRBJ2-2,TRBV6-5,ASTRYTGELF
TRBJ2-1,TRBV5-1,ASSLGPGRAKDNEQF
TRBJ2-1,TRBV5-1,ASSAPTSTTEQF
TRBJ2-1,TRBV6-4,ASSDSNEGAEF
TRBJ1-1,TRBV20-1,SAGGEGDTEAF